The 27 T cell receptor beta chains reported below all come from one sample, sequenced in a study of T cells after yellow fever vaccination. TCRdb reanalysed the 5' RACE reads using MiXCR and keeps one entry per CDR3 protein. The table has around 330,000 distinct CDR3 sequences, around 3.9% seen once. Sequencing was performed on PBMCs, taken on the day of the yellow fever booster vaccination. Receptors were obtained from a man younger than 30 who received the YFV17D yellow fever vaccine.

This clonotype occurred many times. The V call is TRBV6-1, the J call TRBJ2-2; D may be TRBD2 (6 bases). The CDR3 sequence is 16 residues long. From germline, CDR1 is MNHNS and CDR2 SASEGT. Between the trimmed V and J ends, which lost 2 bases and 5 bases, there was a span of 15 bases. CDR3 nucleotide sequence: TGTGCCAGCAGTGAACCCGGGCGGCGGGGAACCGGGGAGCTGTTTTTT. Encoded protein: CASSEPGRRGTGELFF.

This clonotype has at least ten counts. The chain couples TRBV7-2 to TRBJ2-1; D is possibly TRBD1 (6 bases). The germline V and J ends were trimmed by 1 base and 7 bases, with 17 bases remaining between them. Germline loops: CDR1 SGHTA, CDR2 FQGNSA. This CDR3 contains 16 residues. In DNA, the CDR3 is TGTGCCAGCAGCTTAGTACGGCTAGTCAGGGGTAATGAGCAGTTCTTC. The encoded protein is CASSLVRLVRGNEQFF.

This clonotype was recorded at least ten times. CDR3 nucleotides: TGCGCCAGCAGCCAAGGACCCCAAGAGACCCAGTACTTC. It yields the protein CASSQGPQETQYF. The rearrangement links TRBV4-1 to TRBJ2-5, with unresolved D. The V end was cut by 1 base, the J end by 1 base, with 4 bases between. The CDR3 covers 13 residues. Germline V CDR1 and CDR2: MGHRA, YSYEKL.

Ten or more counts support this clonotype. This chain uses TRBV6-5 with TRBJ1-2; TRBD1 matches at 7 bases. Trimming removed 3 bases from V and 7 bases from J; junction bases left unmatched: 5. CDR1 and CDR2 (germline): MNHEY, SVGAGI. This CDR3 comprises 13 residues. CDR3 bases: TGTGCCAGCAGTTATAGGACAGGCATTGGCTACACCTTC. Protein: CASSYRTGIGYTF.

A note on this clonotype: The junction does not match germline at one end; this may be a read error. This rearrangement joins TRBV7-7 to TRBJ2-5, with a weak D call TRBD2 (5 bases). The germline gives CDR1 SSHAT, CDR2 FNYEAQ (reference sequence). There are 15 residues in the CDR3. CDR3 residues: CASSRNLAPRETQYF. The CDR3 DNA reads TGTGCTAGCAGCCGAAATCTAGCCCCCCGAGAGACCCAGTACTTC. The complete variable domain, with remaining parts taken from reference TRBV7-7 and TRBJ2-5, reads GAGVSQSPRYKVTKRGQDVTLRCDPISSHATLYWYQQALGQGPEFLTYFNYEAQPDKSGLPSDRFSAERPEGSISTLTIQRTEQRDSAMYRCASSRNLAPRETQYFGPGTRLLVL.

The sample holds many counts of this clonotype. The chain is built from TRBV7-9 and TRBJ2-5, with TRBD2 matching 9 bases. The CDR3 length is 15 residues. Germline CDR1 reads SEHNR; CDR2 reads FQNEAQ (reference sequence). Losses at the gene ends were 5 bases for V and 4 bases for J; bases not matched to a gene: 8. CDR3 in DNA: TGTGCCAGCAGCGCGGGGCTGCGGGGGGGAGAGACCCAGTACTTC. Protein: CASSAGLRGGETQYF.

The chain employs TRBV15 and TRBJ1-5, with TRBD1 as a possible D gene (6 bases). CDR3 length: 17 residues. Germline V gives CDR1 LNHNV, CDR2 YYDKDF (reference sequence). Trimming shortened V by 1 base and J by 6 bases, and 19 bases separated the two germline ends. CDR3 sequence reads: CATSRGLGALTAQPQHF. Written as DNA, the CDR3 is TGTGCCACCAGCAGAGGGCTGGGGGCTTTAACCGCTCAGCCCCAGCATTTT.

This chain links TRBV12-3 or TRBV12-4 with TRBJ1-5; the D gene is possibly TRBD1 (6 bases). V was shortened by 3 bases and J by 7 bases, with 10 bases between the two germline ends. The CDR3 has 13 residues. The DNA of the CDR3 is TGTGCCAGCAGTTTCCGGGGGCGGCAGCCCCAGCATTTT. The encoded protein is CASSFRGRQPQHF.

This clonotype was found many times. The chain combines TRBV14 with TRBJ2-5, with D perhaps matching TRBD1 or TRBD2 (5 bases each). Trimming removed 1 base at V and 4 bases at J, with 16 bases between. This CDR3 spans 16 amino acids. Germline values: CDR1 SGHDN, CDR2 FVKESK. CDR3 in amino acids: CASSQVFGAQGETQYF. The CDR3 region has the DNA TGTGCCAGCAGCCAAGTTTTCGGGGCGCAAGGAGAGACCCAGTACTTC.

This clonotype has a count of ten or more. J is TRBJ2-2 and V is TRBV14; D gene ambiguous. Deletions cut 0 bases from V and 3 bases from J, with 5 bases between. This CDR3 has 14 amino acids. Looked up from germline, CDR1 is SGHDN and CDR2 is FVKESK. The CDR3 loop is CASSQDFDTGELFF. The CDR3 region has the DNA TGTGCCAGCAGCCAAGATTTTGACACCGGGGAGCTGTTTTTT.

The table lists this clonotype with many counts. The chain has TRBV6-5 and TRBJ2-7; D might be TRBD1 (6 bases). The CDR3 contains 16 residues. Trimming took off 6 bases at V and 3 bases at J, with 21 bases between the two ends. Germline-derived CDR1 and CDR2 are MNHEY and SVGAGI. CDR3: CASSPRQTGLDYEQYF. As DNA, the CDR3 is TGTGCCAGCAGCCCCCGCCAAACAGGGTTAGACTACGAGCAGTACTTC.

This clonotype has ten or more counts. The rearrangement links TRBV28 to TRBJ1-3, with 7 bases fitting TRBD1. The CDR3 contains 16 residues. Germline CDR1 MDHEN, CDR2 SYDVKM. V was clipped by 5 bases and J by 5 bases; unmatched bases: 12. In nucleotides, the CDR3 is TGTGCCAGCAGTAAAAGACAGGGACGACCTCGAAACACCATATATTTT. Protein product: CASSKRQGRPRNTIYF.

The chain combines TRBV14 with TRBJ2-1; tentatively, D is TRBD2 (5 bases). From germline, CDR1 is SGHDN and CDR2 FVKESK. This CDR3 has 17 residues. Trimming stripped 0 bases from V and 0 bases from J, with 12 bases between. CDR3 protein: CASSQDRGASSYNEQFF. CDR3 nucleotides: TGTGCCAGCAGCCAAGATCGGGGAGCTAGCTCCTACAATGAGCAGTTCTTC.

This clonotype was picked up one time. A single base separates this from a much larger clone, so it may be a read error. The V gene is TRBV27, the J gene TRBJ1-5, with D tentatively TRBD1 (5 bases). Trimming removed 5 bases from V and 6 bases from J, with 17 bases in between. This CDR3 has 15 amino acids. Germline V gene sequence: CDR1 MNHEY, CDR2 SMNVEV (reference sequence). CDR3 sequence: CASSPRVGGSQPQHF. The CDR3 coding sequence is TGTGCCAGCAGTCCCAGGGTAGGTGGCAGTCAGCCCCAGCATTTT.

This clonotype was counted many times. The chain joins TRBV20-1 to TRBJ1-5, with TRBD1 as a possible D gene (6 bases). V was cut by 1 base and J by 4 bases, with 8 bases left in between. Germline CDR1 and CDR2: DFQATT and SNEGSKA (reference sequence). This CDR3 is built from 13 residues. The CDR3 region is CSARGTVNQPQHF. In DNA, the CDR3 is TGCAGTGCTAGAGGGACAGTTAATCAGCCCCAGCATTTT.

This clonotype has a count of ten or more. V is TRBV6-5 and J is TRBJ2-1, with TRBD2 matching 12 bases. This CDR3 comprises 15 residues. The trim removed 5 bases at V and 9 bases at J, leaving 8 bases unmatched. Germline V gives CDR1 MNHEY, CDR2 SVGAGI. The CDR3 is CASSPLAGGLGEQFF. The CDR3, as DNA: TGTGCCAGCAGTCCCCTAGCGGGGGGGTTGGGTGAGCAGTTCTTC.

This clonotype was seen at least ten times. The genes are TRBV12-3 or TRBV12-4 and TRBJ1-1, with D hard to call. The CDR3 has 15 amino acids. Trimming took off 0 bases at V and 6 bases at J, with 14 bases between the two ends. CDR3 sequence (DNA): TGTGCCAGCAGTTTAGCATTTACGGGGAGCGCTGAAGCTTTCTTT. Its protein is CASSLAFTGSAEAFF.

This clonotype was seen repeatedly, ten times or more. V usage is TRBV6-2 or TRBV6-3 and J usage is TRBJ2-7; D might be TRBD1 (5 bases). V lost 2 bases and J lost 4, with 15 bases in between. The germline V gene has CDR1 MNHEY and CDR2 SVGEGT. The CDR3 runs 15 residues. CDR3 coding DNA: TGTGCCAGCAGTTACGGTCTGGGGCGGAATTACGAGCAGTACGTC. Amino acid sequence: CASSYGLGRNYEQYV.

V gene TRBV6-5 combines with J gene TRBJ1-5; TRBD1 matches 8 bases. Germline V gives CDR1 MNHEY, CDR2 SVGAGI. The CDR3 is made up of 19 amino acids. Unmatched junction bases numbered 16, after V lost 6 bases and J lost 0 bases. The CDR3 bases are TGTGCCAGCAGGCCCGACAGGGGTCTTTTCAAGTCTAGCAATCAGCCCCAGCATTTT. Encoded protein: CASRPDRGLFKSSNQPQHF.

The chain joins TRBV29-1 to TRBJ1-5, with D unclear. The CDR3 spans 15 residues. In germline, CDR1 is SQVTM, CDR2 ANQGSEA. V was cut by 4 bases and J by 0 bases, with 13 bases left in between. The CDR3 bases are TGCAGCGTTGGAACCAGCCAGTATAGCAATCAGCCCCAGCATTTT. It codes for CSVGTSQYSNQPQHF.

This clonotype was counted at least ten times. The V gene is TRBV20-1, the J gene TRBJ2-5, with D perhaps matching TRBD1 (6 bases). Trimming stripped 0 bases from V and 2 bases from J, with 10 bases between. Germline CDR1 reads DFQATT; CDR2 reads SNEGSKA (reference sequence). CDR3 length: 14 amino acids. CDR3 amino acids: CSARDGGLQETQYF. In DNA, the CDR3 is TGCAGTGCTAGAGATGGGGGCCTTCAAGAGACCCAGTACTTC.

This clonotype has at least ten counts. J is TRBJ2-3 and V is TRBV5-1; 8 nucleotides line up with TRBD2. V gave up 0 bases and J gave up 1 base; unmatched junction bases: 4. The CDR3 runs to 16 residues. Germline values: CDR1 SGHRS, CDR2 YFSETQ. In DNA form, the CDR3 reads TGCGCCAGCAGCTTGGCCCGAGCGGGGGGCACAGATACGCAGTATTTT. Protein: CASSLARAGGTDTQYF.

This clonotype came up many times. The V and J genes are TRBV4-1 and TRBJ1-2; weak D call: TRBD1 (6 bases). Between the trimmed V and J ends, which lost 5 bases and 5 bases, there was a span of 15 bases. The CDR3 runs 14 residues. Germline V CDR1 and CDR2: MGHRA, YSYEKL. DNA of the CDR3: TGCGCCAGCAGCGACATAGGGCAGGGGTATGGCTACACCTTC. Translating it yields CASSDIGQGYGYTF.

The sample holds a few counts of this clonotype. The chain employs TRBV19 and TRBJ2-1; 8 bases map to TRBD1. This CDR3 is built from 15 residues. Germline assignment: CDR1 LNHDA and CDR2 SQIVND (reference sequence). V shed 3 bases, J shed 9 bases, and the junction held 10 bases outside the gene matches. CDR3 loop: CASSIVQGVGGEQFF. The CDR3 DNA is TGTGCCAGTAGTATCGTACAGGGGGTCGGTGGTGAGCAGTTCTTC.

This clonotype has a count of ten or more. This rearrangement joins TRBV6-6 to TRBJ2-3; D remains ambiguous. Per the germline V gene, CDR1 is MNHNY and CDR2 is SVGAGI (reference sequence). Trimming pared 0 bases from V and 2 bases from J, leaving 18 bases between. This CDR3 comprises 18 residues. DNA for the CDR3: TGTGCCAGCAGTTACTCGAACTGGACCCCAGATCCCACAGATACGCAGTATTTT. This gives the protein CASSYSNWTPDPTDTQYF.

In regard to this clonotype: This may arise from a read error, as a much more abundant clone is one base away. V usage is TRBV7-2 and J usage is TRBJ2-6, with D tentatively TRBD1 (5 bases). This CDR3 is 14 amino acids long. From germline, CDR1 is SGHTA and CDR2 FQGNSA. V was pared by 5 bases and J by 2 bases, with 7 bases between. The CDR3 DNA is TGTGCCAGCAGCGCGACAGCTGGGGCCAACGTCCTGACTTTC. It specifies CASSATAGANVLTF.

In this sample, this clonotype turned up a few times. The V gene is TRBV20-1, the J gene TRBJ2-3; either TRBD1 or TRBD2 may fit D (5 bases each). Germline loops: CDR1 DFQATT, CDR2 SNEGSKA (reference sequence). CDR3 length: 16 residues. Trimming took off 3 bases at V and 2 bases at J, with 18 bases between the two ends. The CDR3 nucleotides read TGCAGTGCTAGGACTCCCTACGGGGACCCCACAGATACGCAGTATTTT. Protein: CSARTPYGDPTDTQYF.